The 15 T cell receptor beta chains reported below all come from one sample, sequenced in a study of blood T cell repertoires in COVID-19. TCRdb's copy holds only in-frame clones and misses some; the assay was immunoSEQ multiplex PCR. The sample yields about 50,000 clones, roughly three quarters seen once. The sequenced sample was peripheral blood. The receptors here all came from a man aged 45 to 65 with active or convalescent COVID-19.

This chain links TRBV4-1 with TRBJ1-1; perhaps TRBD1 as D (5 bases). Germline CDR1 MGHRA, CDR2 YSYEKL. V lost 0 bases to trimming and J lost 5 bases, with 13 bases between them. This CDR3 comprises 15 residues. The CDR3 region is CASSQDYAGQTEAFF. Here the CDR3 DNA reads TGCGCCAGCAGCCAAGATTACGCAGGGCAAACTGAAGCTTTCTTT.

J is TRBJ1-4 and V is TRBV7-9, with TRBD1 as a possible D gene (5 bases). Germline V gene lookup returns CDR1 SEHNR and CDR2 FQNEAQ (reference sequence). This CDR3 region has 15 residues. V lost 5 bases, J lost 7 bases, and 17 bases lay in between. CDR3 in amino acids: CASSLTGGYGEKLFF. DNA of the CDR3: TGTGCCAGCAGCCTTACCGGGGGTTATGGTGAAAAACTGTTTTTT.

The V call is TRBV28, the J call TRBJ2-5, with 8 nucleotides matching TRBD1. The CDR3 extends over 14 amino acids. Looked up from germline, CDR1 is MDHEN and CDR2 is SYDVKM. V shed 5 bases and J 5 bases; nucleotides not matched to a gene: 7. The CDR3 loop reads CASSQDRGWETQYF. DNA of the CDR3: TGTGCCAGCAGTCAAGACAGGGGATGGGAGACCCAGTACTTC.

By its share, this clone is medium-sized. The chain recombines TRBV7-6 with TRBJ2-7; perhaps TRBD2 as D (6 bases). The CDR3 is 15 residues long. V gave up 2 bases and J gave up 3 bases, with 14 bases separating them. Germline V lookup: CDR1 SGHVS, CDR2 FNYEAQ. The CDR3 spells CASSLLASDRYEQYF. DNA of the CDR3: TGTGCCAGCAGCTTATTGGCTAGCGATCGCTACGAGCAGTACTTC.

This clone ranks as medium-sized. V and J are TRBV29-1 and TRBJ1-2; 10 nucleotides align to TRBD1. CDR1 SQVTM and CDR2 ANQGSEA come from the germline V gene. Unmatched junction bases numbered 7, after V lost 4 bases and J lost 2 bases. The CDR3 spans 15 residues. Here the CDR3 reads CSVGPRGQGNYGYTF. The CDR3 DNA sequence: TGCAGCGTTGGTCCCAGGGGACAGGGGAACTATGGCTACACCTTC.

The genes are TRBV6-2 or TRBV6-3 and TRBJ2-7, with TRBD2 identical over 10 bases. CDR1 and CDR2 (germline): MNHEY, SVGEGT. Unmatched junction bases numbered 8, after V lost 4 bases and J lost 5 bases. The CDR3 is 15 amino acids. CDR3 protein: CASSLGASGSHEQYF. The CDR3, as DNA: TGTGCCAGCAGTTTAGGGGCTAGCGGGAGCCACGAGCAGTACTTC.

The chain employs TRBV6-6 and TRBJ1-1; D is uncertain. V was trimmed by 0 bases and J by 4 bases, leaving 9 bases between them. This CDR3 region has 14 residues. The germline CDR1 and CDR2 sequences are MNHNY and SVGAGI (reference sequence). The CDR3 spells CASSYSLEITEAFF. CDR3 bases: TGTGCCAGCAGTTACTCGCTGGAGATCACTGAAGCTTTCTTT.

The chain links TRBV28 to TRBJ1-1; TRBD1 is a possible D gene (6 bases). Trimming took off 6 bases at V and 2 bases at J, with 16 bases between the two ends. The germline gives CDR1 MDHEN, CDR2 SYDVKM. This CDR3 spans 15 amino acids. In DNA form, the CDR3 reads TGTGCCAGCAGCATCCCAGGGGATCCTAACACTGAAGCTTTCTTT. Its protein is CASSIPGDPNTEAFF.

This clone was found once. The chain links TRBV30 to TRBJ1-2; a weak D match, TRBD1 (6 bases). The V gene lost 1 base and the J gene lost 7 bases, with 10 bases spanning the gap. The CDR3 is 12 residues long. Germline CDR1 and CDR2: GTSNPN and SVGIG (reference sequence). The CDR3 spells CAWSEGQFGYTF. CDR3 in DNA: TGTGCCTGGAGTGAGGGACAATTTGGCTACACCTTC.

The rearrangement uses TRBV3-1 (or the pseudogene TRBV3-2) and TRBJ1-2; 7 bases agree with TRBD1. Germline V gene lookup returns CDR1 LGHDT and CDR2 YNNKEL (reference sequence). The CDR3 has 15 residues. V shed 3 bases and J 2 bases; nucleotides not matched to a gene: 6. The CDR3 DNA sequence: TGTGCCAGCAGCCAGAATCCGGGACAGAACTATGGCTACACCTTC. Its translation is CASSQNPGQNYGYTF.

In the case of this clone: The same CDR3 also results from other DNA sequences found in this sample. The chain couples TRBV6-5 to TRBJ1-2; 10 bases match TRBD1. The CDR3 is made up of 13 amino acids. V dropped 6 bases and J dropped 5; count of bases not matched to a gene: 3. Germline-derived CDR1 and CDR2 are MNHEY and SVGAGI. The CDR3: CASRPGQGYGYTF. The CDR3 region has the DNA TGTGCCAGCAGACCGGGACAGGGGTATGGCTACACCTTC.

The chain has TRBV27 and TRBJ1-1, with a weak D call TRBD1 (5 bases). Germline V gene sequence: CDR1 MNHEY, CDR2 SMNVEV (reference sequence). Trimming took off 5 bases at V and 7 bases at J, with 14 bases between the two ends. This CDR3 region has 13 residues. CDR3 DNA sequence: TGTGCCAGCAGTCGTACGACAGTTAGTGAAGCTTTCTTT. Residues: CASSRTTVSEAFF.

The chain couples TRBV10-2 to TRBJ1-6; 7 positions match TRBD1. The CDR3 length is 15 residues. The germline CDR1 and CDR2 sequences are WSHSY and SAAADI. With 6 bases clipped from V and 0 bases from J, the junction kept 2 bases outside the gene matches. The CDR3 loop reads CASSQGDSYNSPLHF. In DNA, the CDR3 is TGCGCCAGCAGCCAGGGGGACTCCTATAATTCACCCCTCCACTTT.

The rearrangement joins TRBV6-2 or TRBV6-3 to TRBJ2-2, with a weak D call TRBD2 (5 bases). This CDR3 has 16 residues. V was trimmed by 6 bases and J by 4 bases, leaving 18 bases between them. Germline CDR1 reads MNHEY; CDR2 reads SVGEGT. This CDR3 is CASSELDGTSTGELFF. Here the CDR3 DNA reads TGTGCCAGCAGCGAACTAGACGGAACCTCCACCGGGGAGCTGTTTTTT.

The V call is TRBV15, the J call TRBJ1-5; D is unresolved. The CDR3 is 12 residues long. Germline values: CDR1 LNHNV, CDR2 YYDKDF (reference sequence). V gave up 3 bases and J gave up 3 bases, with 3 bases separating them. The CDR3 DNA sequence: TGTGCCACCAGCAGTTACAATCAGCCCCAGCATTTT. Translating gives CATSSYNQPQHF.